Sequencing of this T cell receptor (beta chain) was carried out in a study of T-cell reconstitution after alpha-beta-depleted transplantation in children. Findings of the study overall: About two months after transplant, alpha-beta T cells reportedly came from several hundred expanded graft clones. The main origin of T-cell counts and diversity one year after transplant was newly produced T cells. Surviving thymic progenitors and recipient T cells were the source of high TCRbeta diversity at day 60 in some patients.

This clonotype was counted between two and nine times. No antigen is known for it. Unique molecular identifiers were incorporated when the TCRbeta library was constructed. TCRdb re-called the PCR reads with MiXCR, one entry per CDR3 protein. The sample has 300,000 to 400,000 distinct CDR3 sequences; around 15% are singletons. This CDR3 has 14 amino acids. Losses at the gene ends were 5 bases for V and 3 bases for J; bases not matched to a gene: 7. CDR1 SGHAT and CDR2 FQDESV come from the germline V gene (reference sequence). The source was PBMCs, mostly from graft donor cells, collected 360 days after TCRalphabeta/CD19-depleted stem cell transplant. The genes are TRBV11-1 and TRBJ2-7; the match to TRBD1 covers 7 bases. The sequence came from a male patient between 2 and 10 years old who had a stem cell transplant for acute lymphoblastic leukemia, so the T cells may come from the graft donor. The CDR3 is CASSPQGVVYEQYF. CDR3 nucleotide sequence: TGTGCCAGCAGCCCCCAGGGGGTCGTCTACGAGCAGTACTTC.